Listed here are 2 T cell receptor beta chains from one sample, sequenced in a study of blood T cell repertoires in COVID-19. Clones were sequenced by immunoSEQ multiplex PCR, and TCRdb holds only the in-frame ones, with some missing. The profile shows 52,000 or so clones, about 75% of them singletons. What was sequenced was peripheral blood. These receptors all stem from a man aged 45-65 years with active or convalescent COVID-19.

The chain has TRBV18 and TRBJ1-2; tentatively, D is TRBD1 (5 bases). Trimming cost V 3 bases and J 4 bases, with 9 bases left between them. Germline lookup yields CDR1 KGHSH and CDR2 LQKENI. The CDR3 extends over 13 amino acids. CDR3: CASSPDRSYGYTF. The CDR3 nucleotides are TGTGCCAGCTCACCTGACAGATCCTATGGCTACACCTTC.

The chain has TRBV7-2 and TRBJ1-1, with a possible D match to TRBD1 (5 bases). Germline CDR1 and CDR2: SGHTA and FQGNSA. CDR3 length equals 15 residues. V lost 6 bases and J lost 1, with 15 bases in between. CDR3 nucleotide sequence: TGTGCCAGCAGACAGGCCTCCGGGGGGAACACTGAAGCTTTCTTT. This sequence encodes CASRQASGGNTEAFF.